These 12 T cell receptor beta chains share one sample of origin, sequenced in a study of regulatory T cells in long-lasting Graves disease. This sample's time point: persistent/refractory GD, antithyroid drugs over 5 years with positive TRAb. Construction of the TCR library relied on RNA isolated from PBMCs. HTBI primers from iRepertoire and Arm-PCR of CDR3 regions yielded the TCR beta libraries. TCRdb independently ran MiXCR on the multiplex PCR reads; one entry per CDR3 protein. Of 400,000 to 500,000 distinct CDR3 sequences in the sample, roughly 20% were seen once. Source: peripheral blood mononuclear cells (PBMCs), taken when the disease was refractory, from a patient treated with antithyroid drugs. The source of these receptors is a female donor with Graves disease.

The chain links TRBV2 to TRBJ2-3, with 7 bases matching TRBD2. CDR1 and CDR2 (germline): SNHLY, FYNNEI. The CDR3 spans 14 residues. Losses at the gene ends were 3 bases for V and 5 bases for J; bases not matched to a gene: 5. The CDR3 spells CASSDAGEVDTQYF. CDR3 DNA sequence: TGTGCCAGCAGTGACGCGGGAGAGGTAGATACGCAGTATTTT.

This clonotype was seen many times. The chain uses TRBV5-1 and TRBJ2-7; weak D call: TRBD1 (6 bases). The germline V and J ends were trimmed by 4 bases and 5 bases, with 16 bases remaining between them. Germline CDR1 SGHRS, CDR2 YFSETQ. The CDR3 sequence is 14 residues long. DNA for the CDR3: TGCGCCAGCAGCAGACTTAGTACAGGGAACGAGCAGTACTTC. Protein product: CASSRLSTGNEQYF.

This clonotype turned up a few times. The V and J genes are TRBV20-1 and TRBJ2-2; tentatively, D is TRBD2 (6 bases). Trimming cost V 4 bases and J 7 bases, with 13 bases left between them. The CDR3 is 13 amino acids. Germline CDR1 is DFQATT and CDR2 is SNEGSKA (reference sequence). The CDR3 is CSATRLGIGELFF. The CDR3 nucleotides are TGCAGTGCTACAAGACTAGGAATCGGGGAGCTGTTTTTT.

The chain combines TRBV30 with TRBJ2-2; the D gene is possibly TRBD2 (6 bases). This CDR3 spans 15 amino acids. Germline V gives CDR1 GTSNPN, CDR2 SVGIG (reference sequence). V lost 2 bases, J lost 1 base, and 11 bases lay in between. The CDR3 DNA sequence: TGTGCCTGGAGTAAAGGGACTGGGAACACCGGGGAGCTGTTTTTT. It specifies CAWSKGTGNTGELFF.

In this sample, this clonotype turned up a few times. V and J are TRBV5-1 and TRBJ2-7; tentatively, D is TRBD1 (5 bases). Trimming stripped 0 bases from V and 5 bases from J, with 12 bases between. Germline CDR1 SGHRS, CDR2 YFSETQ. The CDR3 has 14 residues. CDR3 in DNA: TGCGCCAGCAGCTTGGCAGGGAAGGGTAACGAGCAGTACTTC. Amino acid sequence: CASSLAGKGNEQYF.

The chain joins TRBV15 to TRBJ2-6; the D is unclear. This CDR3 comprises 12 residues. The V end was cut by 11 bases, the J end by 0 bases, with 5 bases between. Germline V gives CDR1 LNHNV, CDR2 YYDKDF (reference sequence). CDR3 residues: CAVNSGANVLTF. CDR3 nucleotide sequence: TGTGCCGTTAACTCTGGGGCCAACGTCCTGACTTTC. Variable domain in full (rest from reference TRBV15 and TRBJ2-6): DAMVIQNPRYQVTQFGKPVTLSCSQTLNHNVMYWYQQKSSQAPKLLFHYYDKDFNNEADTPDNFQSRRPNTSFCFLDIRSPGLGDTAMYLCAVNSGANVLTFGAGSRLTVL.

This clonotype came up many times. The rearrangement joins TRBV30 to TRBJ1-1; D is ambiguous. The CDR3 length is 13 residues. The ends were cut back, 3 bases at V and 4 bases at J, with 12 bases in the middle. Germline CDR1 and CDR2: GTSNPN and SVGIG (reference sequence). The CDR3 DNA reads as TGTGCCTGGAGCTTCGGCGGGAGCACTGAAGCTTTCTTT. Its translation: CAWSFGGSTEAFF.

This clonotype was observed a handful of times. The J gene is TRBJ2-5, the V gene TRBV7-2, with 8 bases matching TRBD2. The CDR3 runs to 17 residues. With 2 bases clipped from V and 2 bases from J, the junction kept 10 bases outside the gene matches. Germline V gene sequence: CDR1 SGHTA, CDR2 FQGNSA. The CDR3 sequence: CASSLWGYREGQETQYF. Written as DNA, the CDR3 is TGTGCCAGCAGCTTATGGGGGTATCGGGAGGGGCAAGAGACCCAGTACTTC.

This clonotype showed up many times. The genes are TRBV13 and TRBJ1-1; the D is unclear. Trimming pared 1 base from V and 6 bases from J, leaving 12 bases between. CDR1 and CDR2 (germline): PRHDT, FYEKMQ (reference sequence). The CDR3 runs to 14 residues. The CDR3 reads CASSLEWAQPEAFF. The CDR3 bases are TGTGCCAGCAGCTTAGAATGGGCACAGCCTGAAGCTTTCTTT.

The chain recombines TRBV6-2 or TRBV6-3 with TRBJ1-5; D not resolved. Germline V gene lookup returns CDR1 MNHEY and CDR2 SVGEGT. This CDR3 contains 13 residues. Between the trimmed V and J ends, which lost 6 bases and 4 bases, there was a span of 10 bases. CDR3 protein: CASRTRANQPQHF. The CDR3 nucleotides are TGTGCCAGCAGAACACGGGCGAATCAGCCCCAGCATTTT.

This clonotype was picked up a small number of times. The V call is TRBV24-1, the J call TRBJ1-5; D call uncertain. Germline-derived CDR1 and CDR2 are KGHDR and SFDVKD. CDR3 length: 16 amino acids. Trimming took off 4 bases at V and 1 base at J, with 13 bases between the two ends. The CDR3 nucleotides read TGTGCCACCAGTGACCCCGGGAGTTTAAGCAATCAGCCCCAGCATTTT. This gives the protein CATSDPGSLSNQPQHF.

On this clonotype itself: One junction end disagrees with the germline gene, perhaps due to a read error. Here the CDR3 DNA reads TGCAGTGCTAGTTTGATGGGGGACTACCAAGAGACCCAGTGCTTC. Translation: CSASLMGDYQETQCF. The chain carries TRBV20-1 and TRBJ2-5; 7 bases agree with TRBD2. The V gene's germline CDR1 is DFQATT and CDR2 SNEGSKA (reference sequence). The CDR3 is made up of 15 amino acids.